The 13 T cell receptor beta chains below were found in one sample sequenced in a study of cytomegalovirus exposure and HLA in healthy donors. With 60 Vbeta and 13 Jbeta primers, the PCR was carried out. Using immunoSEQ multiplex PCR, the repertoire was profiled, and TCRdb retains in-frame clones only, with some absent. The sample records some 160,000 clones, over 70% being singletons. Sequenced input: PBMCs. These receptor sequences come from a middle-aged woman in good health and CMV-seropositive.

The chain uses TRBV11-2 and TRBJ2-7; 8 bases are shared with TRBD2. The CDR3 spans 15 residues. CDR1 is SGHAT, CDR2 FQNNGV, per germline. V lost 1 base, J lost 3 bases, and 5 bases stayed unmatched. CDR3 nucleotides: TGTGCCAGCAGCTTAGTGGTAGCGGGGAGCTACGAGCAGTACTTC. This codes for CASSLVVAGSYEQYF.

This chain links TRBV6-1 with TRBJ2-1; 8 bases agree with TRBD2. Germline loops: CDR1 MNHNS, CDR2 SASEGT. The CDR3 consists of 15 residues. Trimming at V came to 5 bases and at J to 7 bases, leaving 10 bases not matched to a gene. Here the CDR3 reads CASSHREGSMNEQFF. CDR3 DNA sequence: TGTGCCAGCAGTCACCGGGAGGGATCAATGAATGAGCAGTTCTTC.

J is TRBJ2-1 and V is TRBV7-3; 8 bases fit TRBD1. The CDR3 has 13 residues. The junction had 6 bases not matched to a gene; V was cut back by 5 bases and J by 9 bases. Germline V CDR1 and CDR2: SGHTA, FQGTGA. CDR3 residues: CASSTGQGREQFF. DNA of the CDR3: TGTGCCAGCAGCACCGGACAGGGCCGTGAGCAGTTCTTC.

The V call is TRBV27, the J call TRBJ1-2; tentatively, D is TRBD1 (5 bases). Germline assignment: CDR1 MNHEY and CDR2 SMNVEV (reference sequence). Trimming left V 0 bases short and J 13 bases short, with 18 bases between. The CDR3 contains 14 residues. CDR3 protein: CASSLSIPSDRLTF. The CDR3 DNA reads as TGTGCCAGCAGTTTATCCATTCCCAGTGACAGACTCACCTTC.

The chain couples TRBV7-3 to TRBJ2-2; TRBD2 matches 14 bases. From germline, CDR1 is SGHTA and CDR2 FQGTGA. The CDR3 runs to 17 residues. With V trimmed by 1 base and J by 4 bases, 2 bases remained unmatched. This CDR3 reads CASSLMGTSGGTGELFF. The CDR3 nucleotides read TGTGCCAGCAGCTTAATGGGGACTAGCGGGGGCACCGGGGAGCTGTTTTTT.

This clone was observed a handful of times. The V gene is TRBV5-1, the J gene TRBJ1-2, with 7 nucleotides matching TRBD1. V dropped 0 bases and J dropped 8; count of bases not matched to a gene: 4. Germline-derived CDR1 and CDR2 are SGHRS and YFSETQ. The CDR3 sequence is 13 residues long. CDR3 amino acids: CASSLEGAQGYTF. Written as DNA, the CDR3 is TGCGCCAGCAGCTTGGAGGGGGCACAGGGCTACACCTTC. Looking up the rest from reference TRBV5-1 and TRBJ1-2 gives the full variable domain: KAGVTQTPRYLIKTRGQQVTLSCSPISGHRSVSWYQQTPGQGLQFLFEYFSETQRNKGNFPGRFSGRQFSNSRSEMNVSTLELGDSALYLCASSLEGAQGYTFGSGTRLTVV.

The chain is built from TRBV7-2 and TRBJ2-3, with D hard to call. The V end was cut by 5 bases, the J end by 2 bases, with 8 bases between. Germline V gives CDR1 SGHTA, CDR2 FQGNSA. The CDR3 sequence is 13 residues long. The CDR3 protein is CASSHSNTDTQYF. The DNA of the CDR3 is TGTGCCAGCAGCCACTCGAACACAGATACGCAGTATTTT. The full variable domain, rest sourced from reference TRBV7-2 and TRBJ2-3, is GAGVSQSPSNKVTEKGKDVELRCDPISGHTALYWYRQSLGQGLEFLIYFQGNSAPDKSGLPSDRFSAERTGGSVSTLTIQRTQQEDSAVYLCASSHSNTDTQYFGPGTRLTVL.

This clone was counted once. The chain carries TRBV7-2 and TRBJ1-1; D perhaps matches TRBD1 (6 bases). Trimming took 2 bases from V and 1 from J, leaving 8 bases between them. The CDR3 is 14 amino acids. From germline, CDR1 is SGHTA and CDR2 FQGNSA. CDR3 sequence: CASSLTGRNTEAFF. As DNA, the CDR3 is TGTGCCAGCAGCTTAACAGGGAGGAACACTGAAGCTTTCTTT.

In nucleotides, the CDR3 is TGCGCCAGCAGCTTGGAGGGAACAGGGATTTTTGTTGAGCAGTTCTTC. Translating gives CASSLEGTGIFVEQFF. The chain carries TRBV5-1 and TRBJ2-1; TRBD1 might be the D (6 bases). Germline V CDR1 and CDR2: SGHRS, YFSETQ. The length of the CDR3 is 16 residues. V lost 0 bases and J lost 9, with 19 bases in between. Looking up the rest from reference TRBV5-1 and TRBJ2-1 gives the full variable domain: KAGVTQTPRYLIKTRGQQVTLSCSPISGHRSVSWYQQTPGQGLQFLFEYFSETQRNKGNFPGRFSGRQFSNSRSEMNVSTLELGDSALYLCASSLEGTGIFVEQFFGPGTRLTVL.

There are a few counts of this clone. The chain joins TRBV6-1 to TRBJ2-1; possible D gene TRBD2, 5 bases. The CDR3 length is 15 residues. Trimming pared 2 bases from V and 6 bases from J, leaving 14 bases between. Looked up from germline, CDR1 is MNHNS and CDR2 is SASEGT. The CDR3 DNA reads as TGTGCCAGCAGTGAATACAGCGGTGGCCCCAATGAGCAGTTCTTC. It encodes CASSEYSGGPNEQFF.

The CDR3 reads CASSEASGVGTGELFF. CDR3 bases: TGTGCCAGCAGTGAAGCCAGCGGGGTGGGCACCGGGGAGCTGTTTTTT. J is TRBJ2-2 and V is TRBV2; TRBD2 matches 7 bases. V dropped 0 bases and J dropped 4; count of bases not matched to a gene: 5. This CDR3 spans 16 amino acids. Germline loops: CDR1 SNHLY, CDR2 FYNNEI.

The chain employs TRBV11-1 and TRBJ2-2; D remains unclear. Germline V gene lookup returns CDR1 SGHAT and CDR2 FQDESV (reference sequence). CDR3 length: 16 amino acids. Trimming left V 1 base short and J 5 bases short, with 14 bases between. The CDR3 reads CASSLGAGTLTGELFF. CDR3 DNA: TGTGCCAGCAGCTTAGGGGCAGGAACCCTTACCGGGGAGCTGTTTTTT.

A few counts support this clone. V gene TRBV28 combines with J gene TRBJ1-2; no clear D. Per germline, CDR1 MDHEN and CDR2 SYDVKM. This CDR3 has 12 residues. V was shortened by 5 bases and J by 4 bases, with 8 bases between the two germline ends. The DNA for the CDR3 is TGTGCCAGCAGTCCCCCGGTCTATGGCTACACCTTC. This encodes CASSPPVYGYTF.